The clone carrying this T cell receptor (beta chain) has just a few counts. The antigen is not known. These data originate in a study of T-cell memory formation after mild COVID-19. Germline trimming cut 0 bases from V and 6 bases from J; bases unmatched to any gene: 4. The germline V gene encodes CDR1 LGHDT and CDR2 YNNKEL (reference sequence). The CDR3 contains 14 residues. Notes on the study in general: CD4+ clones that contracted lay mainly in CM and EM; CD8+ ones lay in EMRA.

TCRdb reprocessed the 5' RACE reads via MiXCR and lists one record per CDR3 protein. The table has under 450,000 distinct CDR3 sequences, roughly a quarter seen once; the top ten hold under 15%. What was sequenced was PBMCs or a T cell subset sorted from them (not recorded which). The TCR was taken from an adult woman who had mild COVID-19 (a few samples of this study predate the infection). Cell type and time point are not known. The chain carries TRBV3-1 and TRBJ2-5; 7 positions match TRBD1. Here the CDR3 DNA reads TGTGCCAGCAGCCAAGAAGACAGGGTGAAGACCCAGTACTTC. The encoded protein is CASSQEDRVKTQYF.